This T cell receptor beta chain was recorded in a study of T cell repertoires in cytomegalovirus infection. TCRdb independently ran MiXCR on the reads; one entry per CDR3 protein. This sample has 600,000 to 800,000 distinct CDR3 sequences, with roughly 26% found just once. General study points: Adding up the frequency of public TCR beta families identified people who carried CMV plus the relevant HLA. Ex vivo, HLA-C-restricted CMV-specific TCR beta clonotypes prevailed over the rest of the response.

As to this clonotype: Its antigen is not identified.

The sequencing input was CD8+ T cells from PBMCs. The receptor was isolated from a human donor in good health (CMV status not recorded). Some clones in this sample may be carry-over from other donors' samples.

CDR3 sequence (DNA): TGTGCCAGCGGACAGGGGGTGAACACTGAAGCTTTCTTT. It is translated as CASGQGVNTEAFF. The chain joins TRBV6-6 to TRBJ1-1, with TRBD1 identical over 10 bases. CDR1 is MNHNY, CDR2 SVGAGI, per germline (reference sequence). This CDR3 comprises 13 residues. J was trimmed by 0 bases and V by 8 bases; bases with no gene match: 0.